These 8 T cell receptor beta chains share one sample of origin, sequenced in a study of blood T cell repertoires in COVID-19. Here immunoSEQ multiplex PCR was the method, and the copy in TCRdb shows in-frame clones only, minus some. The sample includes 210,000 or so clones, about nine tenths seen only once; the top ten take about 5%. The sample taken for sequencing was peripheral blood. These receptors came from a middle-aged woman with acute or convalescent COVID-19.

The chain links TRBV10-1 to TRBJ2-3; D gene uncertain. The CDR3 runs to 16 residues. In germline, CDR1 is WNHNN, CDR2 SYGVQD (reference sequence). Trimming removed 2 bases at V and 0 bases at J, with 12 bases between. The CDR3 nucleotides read TGCGCCAGCAGTGAGGAAGCAGGAACTAGCACAGATACGCAGTATTTT. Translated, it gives CASSEEAGTSTDTQYF.

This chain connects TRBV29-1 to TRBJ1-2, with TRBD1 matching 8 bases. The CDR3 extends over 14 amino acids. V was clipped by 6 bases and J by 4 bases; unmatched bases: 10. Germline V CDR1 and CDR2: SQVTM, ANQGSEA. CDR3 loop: CSVTDRGGVYGYTF. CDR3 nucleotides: TGCAGCGTCACTGACAGGGGTGGGGTCTATGGCTACACCTTC.

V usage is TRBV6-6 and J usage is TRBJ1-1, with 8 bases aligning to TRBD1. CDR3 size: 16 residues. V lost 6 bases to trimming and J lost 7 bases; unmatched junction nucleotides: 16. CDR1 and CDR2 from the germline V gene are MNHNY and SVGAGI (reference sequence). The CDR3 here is CASSRRQGIDWGEAFF. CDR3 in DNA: TGTGCCAGCAGCCGAAGACAGGGGATCGACTGGGGTGAAGCTTTCTTT.

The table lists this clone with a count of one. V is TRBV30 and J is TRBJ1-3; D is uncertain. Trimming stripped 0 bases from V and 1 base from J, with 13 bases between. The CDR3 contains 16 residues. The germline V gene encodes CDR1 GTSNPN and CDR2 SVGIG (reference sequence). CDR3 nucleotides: TGTGCCTGGAGTGTACGGAGGAAGCTTTCTGGAAACACCATATATTTT. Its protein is CAWSVRRKLSGNTIYF. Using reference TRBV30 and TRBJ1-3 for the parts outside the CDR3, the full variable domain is SQTIHQWPATLVQPVGSPLSLECTVEGTSNPNLYWYRQAAGRGLQLLFYSVGIGQISSEVPQNLSASRPQDRQFILSSKKLLLSDSGFYLCAWSVRRKLSGNTIYFGEGSWLTVV.

The CDR3 DNA follows: TGCGCCAGCAGCCAAGACAGGACTCGGGACTATGGCTACACCTTC. It codes for CASSQDRTRDYGYTF. The chain couples TRBV4-1 to TRBJ1-2, with D hard to call. V shed 0 bases and J shed 3 bases, with 11 bases lying between them. This CDR3 is 15 amino acids long. Germline V CDR1 and CDR2: MGHRA, YSYEKL.

The CDR3 DNA reads TGCGCCAGCAGCCAAGAATCAGGGGTGAACACTGAAGCTTTCTTT. Encoded protein: CASSQESGVNTEAFF. The rearrangement uses TRBV4-1 and TRBJ1-1; a possible D gene is TRBD1 (6 bases). The CDR3 loop spans 15 amino acids. Trimming removed 0 bases at V and 0 bases at J, with 8 bases between. CDR1 is MGHRA and CDR2 is YSYEKL in the germline V gene.

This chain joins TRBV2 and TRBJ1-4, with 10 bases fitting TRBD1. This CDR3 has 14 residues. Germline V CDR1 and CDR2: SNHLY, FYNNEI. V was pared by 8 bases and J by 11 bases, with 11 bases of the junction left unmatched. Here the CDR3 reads CASGQTGGAGKLFF. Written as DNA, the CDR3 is TGTGCCAGCGGCCAGACAGGGGGCGCGGGGAAACTGTTTTTT.

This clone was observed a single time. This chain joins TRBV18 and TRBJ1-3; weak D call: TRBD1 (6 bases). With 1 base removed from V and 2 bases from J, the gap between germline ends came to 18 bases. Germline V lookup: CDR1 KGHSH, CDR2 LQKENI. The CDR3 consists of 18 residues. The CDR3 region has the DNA TGTGCCAGCTCACCACTAGAATTCAGGACAGCCGCTGGAAACACCATATATTTT. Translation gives CASSPLEFRTAAGNTIYF.